Below, 21 T cell receptor beta chains from the same sample are listed, as sequenced in a study of response to subunit inactivated influenza vaccine. TCRdb passed the RT-PCR reads through MiXCR, listing each CDR3 protein once. The table includes about 500,000 distinct CDR3 sequences, 10% to 15% detected once. The sequencing used PBMCs from blood, collected roughly 48 days after vaccination. The receptors derive from a man in his fifties or sixties who received an inactivated influenza vaccine.

This clonotype was seen more than once but under ten times. The gene calls are TRBV5-1 and TRBJ2-5; no definite D call. The germline gives CDR1 SGHRS, CDR2 YFSETQ. The length of the CDR3 is 14 residues. With 4 bases removed from V and 2 bases from J, the gap between germline ends came to 12 bases. CDR3 loop: CASSPIVTQETQYF. CDR3 DNA sequence: TGCGCCAGCAGCCCTATTGTGACGCAAGAGACCCAGTACTTC.

This clonotype was observed a few times. CDR3 sequence (DNA): TGTGCCAGCAGTTACTCGATTCTGTCTAGCGGGAGGTCTGGGGCCAACGTCCTGACTTTC. It encodes CASSYSILSSGRSGANVLTF. This rearrangement joins TRBV6-2 or TRBV6-3 to TRBJ2-6, with TRBD2 matching 11 bases. After removal of 0 bases from V and 1 base from J, the junction contained 8 bases not matched to a gene. Germline V gene lookup returns CDR1 MNHEY and CDR2 SVGEGT. This CDR3 is built from 20 residues.

This clonotype was picked up a small number of times. This sequence joins TRBV27 and TRBJ1-2; D unresolved. Deletions cut 2 bases from V and 4 bases from J, with 11 bases between. Germline CDR1 MNHEY, CDR2 SMNVEV (reference sequence). CDR3 length: 14 amino acids. The CDR3 sequence: CASSLLGGAYGYTF. Written as DNA, the CDR3 is TGTGCCAGCAGTTTACTAGGTGGCGCCTATGGCTACACCTTC.

This clonotype was counted a few times. In DNA form, the CDR3 reads TGCGCCAGCAGCTTGGAACCATTTAGCAATCAGCCCCAGCATTTT. It is translated as CASSLEPFSNQPQHF. This rearrangement joins TRBV5-1 to TRBJ1-5; D uncertain. The CDR3 consists of 15 residues. V lost 0 bases and J 0 bases, leaving 7 bases between the germline ends. Germline CDR1 is SGHRS and CDR2 is YFSETQ.

This clonotype was picked up a small number of times. This CDR3 is CSARDVLAGPTYEQYF. DNA for the CDR3: TGCAGTGCTAGAGATGTACTAGCGGGGCCTACCTACGAGCAGTACTTC. V usage is TRBV20-1 and J usage is TRBJ2-7; 10 nucleotides line up with TRBD2. This CDR3 comprises 16 residues. Germline CDR1 reads DFQATT; CDR2 reads SNEGSKA (reference sequence). V was clipped by 0 bases and J by 2 bases; unmatched bases: 7.

This clonotype was observed many times. The chain carries TRBV10-3 and TRBJ1-6; possibly TRBD1 for D (5 bases). The germline CDR1 and CDR2 sequences are ENHRY and SYGVKD. The CDR3 length is 12 residues. With 6 bases removed from V and 8 bases from J, the gap between germline ends came to 8 bases. The CDR3 DNA reads as TGTGCCATCAGCGACAGAGATTCACCCCTCCACTTT. Its protein product is CAISDRDSPLHF.

The gene calls are TRBV4-2 and TRBJ2-7; D unresolved. The germline V and J ends were trimmed by 0 bases and 3 bases, with 9 bases remaining between them. The CDR3 is 14 amino acids. CDR1 is LGHNA, CDR2 YNFKEQ, per germline. CDR3 region: CASSQDRQIYEQYF. The CDR3 coding sequence is TGTGCCAGCAGCCAAGATCGGCAAATCTACGAGCAGTACTTC.

This clonotype was detected only a few times. This rearrangement joins TRBV6-2 or TRBV6-3 to TRBJ2-3, with 13 bases fitting TRBD2. This CDR3 is 19 amino acids long. Unmatched junction bases numbered 10, after V lost 2 bases and J lost 2 bases. Germline CDR1 is MNHEY and CDR2 is SVGEGT. CDR3 sequence: CASSYKTSGRAKDTDTQYF. Here the CDR3 DNA reads TGTGCCAGCAGTTACAAAACTAGCGGGAGGGCCAAGGACACAGATACGCAGTATTTT.

There are many counts of this clonotype. The rearrangement links TRBV7-8 to TRBJ2-1; 8 nucleotides match TRBD1. The ends lost 5 bases at V and 0 bases at J; junction bases unmatched: 6. Germline CDR1 SGHVS, CDR2 FQNEAQ. This CDR3 spans 16 amino acids. The DNA of the CDR3 is TGTGCCAGCAGCCTACAGGGGGATAGCTCCTACAATGAGCAGTTCTTC. As protein: CASSLQGDSSYNEQFF.

This clonotype turned up a few times. The V and J genes are TRBV5-6 and TRBJ2-3, with D perhaps matching TRBD1 (5 bases). This CDR3 region has 14 residues. Germline V CDR1 and CDR2: SGHDT, YYEEEE. V was cut by 1 base and J by 3 bases, with 9 bases left in between. The DNA for the CDR3 is TGTGCCAGCAGCTTGCGGCCAGGGACAGATACGCAGTATTTT. Translating it yields CASSLRPGTDTQYF.

This sequence joins TRBV4-2 and TRBJ2-7; D gene unclear. V gave up 0 bases and J gave up 6 bases, with 12 bases separating them. Looked up from germline, CDR1 is LGHNA and CDR2 is YNFKEQ. This CDR3 has 14 residues. The CDR3 sequence is CASSQEGGGSEQYF. The CDR3 nucleotides read TGTGCCAGCAGCCAAGAAGGCGGTGGTTCCGAGCAGTACTTC.

This sequence joins TRBV15 and TRBJ2-3; 7 bases line up with TRBD2. V gave up 3 bases and J gave up 0 bases; unmatched junction bases: 6. The CDR3 totals 16 residues. Germline V lookup: CDR1 LNHNV, CDR2 YYDKDF (reference sequence). The CDR3 spells CATSSRTSSSTDTQYF. CDR3 bases: TGTGCCACCAGCAGCCGGACTAGTTCTAGCACAGATACGCAGTATTTT. Drawing the rest from reference TRBV15 and TRBJ2-3, the complete variable domain is DAMVIQNPRYQVTQFGKPVTLSCSQTLNHNVMYWYQQKSSQAPKLLFHYYDKDFNNEADTPDNFQSRRPNTSFCFLDIRSPGLGDTAMYLCATSSRTSSSTDTQYFGPGTRLTVL.

In this sample, this clonotype turned up a few times. The V call is TRBV12-3 or TRBV12-4, the J call TRBJ2-7; no reliable D call. The ends were cut back, 7 bases at V and 6 bases at J, with 10 bases in the middle. CDR3 length equals 11 residues. For the CDR3, the DNA is TGTGCCAGCACCCAAGGTTTCGAGCAGTACTTC. It encodes CASTQGFEQYF.

This clonotype was counted only a few times. The V gene is TRBV9, the J gene TRBJ2-2; D gene uncertain. V was pared by 0 bases and J by 5 bases, with 8 bases between. Germline assignment: CDR1 SGDLS and CDR2 YYNGEE. This CDR3 comprises 14 residues. The CDR3 DNA is TGTGCCAGCAGCGTAGATAGACCTACCGGGGAGCTGTTTTTT. Residues: CASSVDRPTGELFF.

This clonotype was observed many times. The chain combines TRBV24-1 with TRBJ2-1; 10 bases line up with TRBD2. Germline-derived CDR1 and CDR2 are KGHDR and SFDVKD. Trimming removed 12 bases from V and 3 bases from J; junction bases left unmatched: 28. The CDR3 loop spans 21 amino acids. CDR3 in amino acids: CAHRGLGDREKREGFYNEQFF. CDR3 nucleotides: TGTGCCCACAGGGGATTGGGCGACAGGGAGAAGCGGGAGGGGTTCTACAATGAGCAGTTCTTC.

This clonotype was picked up many times. V is TRBV15 and J is TRBJ1-6; a weak D match, TRBD1 (6 bases). Trimming took 0 bases from V and 6 from J, leaving 6 bases between them. CDR1 and CDR2 from the germline V gene are LNHNV and YYDKDF (reference sequence). The CDR3 covers 14 residues. The CDR3 loop is CATSREGANSPLHF. CDR3 nucleotide sequence: TGTGCCACCAGCAGAGAGGGGGCTAATTCACCCCTCCACTTT.

This clonotype was picked up a small number of times. The chain couples TRBV4-2 to TRBJ2-7; possible D gene TRBD2, 5 bases. Germline V lookup: CDR1 LGHNA, CDR2 YNFKEQ. Deletions cut 0 bases from V and 6 bases from J, with 12 bases between. The CDR3 spans 14 residues. CDR3 protein: CASSQELARFEQYF. The CDR3 DNA reads as TGTGCCAGCAGCCAAGAATTAGCGCGTTTCGAGCAGTACTTC.

V gene TRBV20-1 combines with J gene TRBJ2-4, with 10 bases lining up with TRBD1. Germline lookup yields CDR1 DFQATT and CDR2 SNEGSKA (reference sequence). V lost 0 bases, J lost 6 bases, and 5 bases stayed unmatched. This CDR3 spans 15 amino acids. The CDR3 reads CSARDIRTGGNIQYF. The CDR3 nucleotides read TGCAGTGCTAGAGATATAAGGACAGGGGGAAACATTCAGTACTTC.

This sequence joins TRBV13 and TRBJ2-3; 8 nucleotides align to TRBD2. There are 14 residues in the CDR3. Trimming took 5 bases from V and 2 from J; bases not matched to a gene: 3. Germline V CDR1 and CDR2: PRHDT, FYEKMQ (reference sequence). CDR3 nucleotide sequence: TGTGCCAGCAGCGTTAGCGGGGTCACAGATACGCAGTATTTT. Translated: CASSVSGVTDTQYF.

This clonotype was seen only a few times. V is TRBV12-3 or TRBV12-4 and J is TRBJ2-2, with 8 bases fitting TRBD1. This CDR3 region has 14 residues. Trimming removed 7 bases from V and 6 bases from J; junction bases left unmatched: 7. The CDR3, as DNA: TGTGCCAGCATCTCAGGGGGCGCCGCCGGGGAGCTGTTTTTT. It codes for CASISGGAAGELFF.

The V call is TRBV27, the J call TRBJ1-2; 8 bases align to TRBD1. Unmatched junction bases numbered 10, after V lost 1 base and J lost 3 bases. CDR1 and CDR2 from the germline V gene are MNHEY and SMNVEV (reference sequence). CDR3 length equals 17 residues. CDR3 protein: CASSLLGQGGGDYGYTF. Here the CDR3 DNA reads TGTGCCAGCAGTTTATTAGGACAGGGAGGGGGGGACTATGGCTACACCTTC.